The 32 T cell receptor beta chains presented below share a single source sample, sequenced in a study of blood T cells in healthy people across ages. Using a J-beta primer mix together with a sample-barcoded 5' primer, a second PCR was run for roughly 7 to 12 cycles. In TCRdb, the 5' RACE reads were re-called with MiXCR into one record per CDR3 protein. The sample has about 1.4 million distinct CDR3 sequences, approximately 59% seen once. The material sequenced was blood. These receptors came from a man in his late teens or twenties in good health.

V and J are TRBV27 and TRBJ1-4, with D unclear. Looked up from germline, CDR1 is MNHEY and CDR2 is SMNVEV (reference sequence). Trimming left V 4 bases short and J 8 bases short, with 11 bases between. CDR3 length: 13 amino acids. This CDR3 is CASSSHLGEKLFF. DNA of the CDR3: TGTGCCAGCAGTTCTCACCTAGGGGAAAAACTGTTTTTT.

The table lists this clonotype with a count of one. The V and J genes are TRBV3-1 and TRBJ2-4, with unresolved D. The J call is doubtful: the DNA matches TRBJ2-5 better. The CDR3 has 13 residues. CDR1 LGHDT and CDR2 YNNKEL come from the germline V gene (reference sequence). The CDR3 DNA is TGTGCCAGCAGCCAAGACCCCAAATGGACCCAGTACTTC. Its protein is CASSQDPKWTQYF.

Only a few counts were recorded for this clonotype. The rearrangement joins TRBV27 to TRBJ2-6; no firm D call. V gave up 5 bases and J gave up 1 base, with 9 bases separating them. Germline V gene lookup returns CDR1 MNHEY and CDR2 SMNVEV (reference sequence). This CDR3 contains 15 residues. This CDR3 reads CASSPGASGANVLTF. DNA of the CDR3: TGTGCCAGCAGTCCAGGAGCGTCTGGGGCCAACGTCCTGACTTTC.

The chain is built from TRBV20-1 and TRBJ2-4; 9 nucleotides line up with TRBD1. The J call may be wrong; the DNA end is better matched by TRBJ2-5. The CDR3 extends over 14 amino acids. Looked up from germline, CDR1 is DFQATT and CDR2 is SNEGSKA (reference sequence). Written as DNA, the CDR3 is TGCAGTGCTAGGGCTCGACAGGGGGAAGAGACCCAGTACTTC. Its protein product is CSARARQGEETQYF.

V and J are TRBV6-4 and TRBJ1-5; D gene ambiguous. There are 11 residues in the CDR3. V was clipped by 6 bases and J by 4 bases, with 4 bases between them. Germline lookup yields CDR1 MRHNA and CDR2 SNTAGT. The CDR3 region is CASRDNQPQHF. CDR3 nucleotide sequence: TGTGCCAGCAGAGATAATCAGCCCCAGCATTTT.

The chain links TRBV15 to TRBJ2-6; no firm D call. CDR1 LNHNV and CDR2 YYDKDF come from the germline V gene (reference sequence). V lost 5 bases, J lost 1 base, and 12 bases lay in between. The length of the CDR3 is 16 residues. In DNA, the CDR3 is TGTGCCACCAGCGTCACTCGGGCATCTGGGGCCAACGTCCTGACTTTC. The encoded protein is CATSVTRASGANVLTF.

The V gene is TRBV11-2, the J gene TRBJ2-7; 8 bases match TRBD1. CDR3 length: 16 amino acids. With 4 bases clipped from V and 2 bases from J, the junction kept 10 bases outside the gene matches. CDR1 and CDR2 (germline): SGHAT, FQNNGV. As DNA, the CDR3 is TGTGCCAGCAGCTCTCGAAACGGGACAGGCCCCTACGAGCAGTACTTC. As protein: CASSSRNGTGPYEQYF.

The V gene is TRBV5-6, the J gene TRBJ1-1; TRBD1 matches 7 bases. Trimming at V came to 3 bases and at J to 1 base, leaving 15 bases not matched to a gene. Germline CDR1 reads SGHDT; CDR2 reads YYEEEE. The CDR3 is 18 residues long. This chain's CDR3 is CASSSSVPGQRGNTEAFF. The CDR3 nucleotides are TGTGCCAGCAGCTCCTCGGTCCCGGGACAGCGGGGGAACACTGAAGCTTTCTTT.

V and J are TRBV10-3 and TRBJ2-3; 9 positions agree with TRBD2. Germline V gene data show CDR1 as ENHRY and CDR2 as SYGVKD. The CDR3 contains 14 residues. Trimming took 6 bases from V and 6 from J; bases not matched to a gene: 7. The CDR3 sequence: CAIRSGGRWDTQYF. CDR3 in DNA: TGTGCCATCAGAAGCGGGGGGCGGTGGGATACGCAGTATTTT.

This clonotype has a handful of counts. The rearrangement links TRBV29-1 to TRBJ2-3; the D is unclear. This CDR3 has 13 residues. Looked up from germline, CDR1 is SQVTM and CDR2 is ANQGSEA. The V end was cut by 7 bases, the J end by 6 bases, with 17 bases between. For the CDR3, the DNA is TGCAGCGCCCAAATGGGTATGGGGGATACGCAGTATTTT. It yields the protein CSAQMGMGDTQYF.

J is TRBJ2-1 and V is TRBV19; possibly TRBD1 or TRBD2 for D (6 bases each). This CDR3 is built from 16 residues. V was shortened by 3 bases and J by 4 bases, with 16 bases between the two germline ends. CDR1 and CDR2 (germline): LNHDA, SQIVND (reference sequence). The CDR3 nucleotides read TGTGCCAGTAGTATGGTGGGGGGCGCCTATTACAATGAGCAGTTCTTC. This encodes CASSMVGGAYYNEQFF.

This clonotype has more than one count but fewer than ten. The rearrangement joins TRBV20-1 to TRBJ2-1, with D unresolved. The V gene lost 3 bases and the J gene lost 8 bases, with 5 bases spanning the gap. The germline gives CDR1 DFQATT, CDR2 SNEGSKA (reference sequence). The CDR3 sequence is 10 residues long. CDR3 protein: CSASKHEQFF. The CDR3 bases are TGCAGTGCTAGTAAGCATGAGCAGTTCTTC.

In DNA form, the CDR3 reads TGTGCCAGCAGCCAACAGGTCGCTACGCAGTATTTT. Amino acids: CASSQQVATQYF. The chain has TRBV7-9 and TRBJ2-3, with D possibly TRBD1 on 5 matching bases. V shed 5 bases and J shed 8 bases, with 11 bases lying between them. CDR3 length: 12 residues. CDR1 and CDR2 (germline): SEHNR, FQNEAQ (reference sequence). Full variable domain (outside the CDR3, taken from reference TRBV7-9 and TRBJ2-3): DTGVSQNPRHKITKRGQNVTFRCDPISEHNRLYWYRQTLGQGPEFLTYFQNEAQLEKSRLLSDRFSAERPKGSFSTLEIQRTEQGDSAMYLCASSQQVATQYFGPGTRLTVL.

This clonotype was counted only a few times. As DNA, the CDR3 is TGCAGCACAGGGGCCCTAAGTTCAGATACGCAGTATTTT. Encoded protein: CSTGALSSDTQYF. V is TRBV29-1 and J is TRBJ2-3, with 7 bases that match TRBD1. From germline, CDR1 is SQVTM and CDR2 ANQGSEA. There are 13 residues in the CDR3. Germline trimming cut 8 bases from V and 4 bases from J; bases unmatched to any gene: 9.

J is TRBJ1-2 and V is TRBV6-5; D is unclear. The V and J ends lost 5 bases and 4 bases respectively, with 17 bases between them. The CDR3 is 15 residues long. In germline, CDR1 is MNHEY, CDR2 SVGAGI. In DNA, the CDR3 is TGTGCCAGCAGTCCTCAGACCCCGTTGGGCTATGGCTACACCTTC. This encodes CASSPQTPLGYGYTF.

A few counts support this clonotype. The V gene is TRBV4-1, the J gene TRBJ2-1; TRBD2 matches 8 bases. This CDR3 spans 17 amino acids. CDR1 MGHRA and CDR2 YSYEKL come from the germline V gene. V shed 1 base, J shed 7 bases, and the junction held 12 bases outside the gene matches. CDR3 residues: CASSQVTGRAGRNEQFF. As DNA, the CDR3 is TGCGCCAGCAGCCAAGTTACCGGGAGGGCCGGGCGGAATGAGCAGTTCTTC.

The V call is TRBV7-9, the J call TRBJ1-3, with D unresolved. The CDR3 sequence is 15 residues long. Trimming removed 3 bases from V and 3 bases from J, with 12 bases in between. Germline V gene data show CDR1 as SEHNR and CDR2 as FQNEAQ (reference sequence). DNA for the CDR3: TGTGCCAGCAGCTTCCCCCTTGGTAATGGAAACACCATATATTTT. This codes for CASSFPLGNGNTIYF.

J is TRBJ2-7 and V is TRBV29-1; 8 bases agree with TRBD1. The length of the CDR3 is 14 residues. With 7 bases clipped from V and 2 bases from J, the junction kept 10 bases outside the gene matches. CDR1 SQVTM and CDR2 ANQGSEA come from the germline V gene. The CDR3 nucleotides are TGCAGCGCCCTCGGACAGGGAGGCCCCTACGAGCAGTACTTC. It specifies CSALGQGGPYEQYF.

The chain employs TRBV21-1 and TRBJ2-3. TRBV21-1 is a pseudogene locus. The CDR3 is made up of 14 amino acids. CDR3 coding DNA: TGTGCCAGCAGCGCATCGCTTCGGGGTAATACGCAGTATTTT. It yields the protein CASSASLRGNTQYF.

This chain joins TRBV4-1 and TRBJ1-5; perhaps TRBD1 as D (5 bases). Per the germline V gene, CDR1 is MGHRA and CDR2 is YSYEKL. V was trimmed by 2 bases and J by 9 bases, leaving 11 bases between them. The CDR3 runs 13 residues. CDR3 protein: CASSQPGNAPQHF. CDR3 DNA: TGCGCCAGCAGCCAACCAGGGAATGCGCCCCAGCATTTT.

The rearrangement links TRBV12-3 or TRBV12-4 to TRBJ2-7; the D is unclear. The CDR3 is 14 amino acids. Between the trimmed V and J ends, which lost 5 bases and 2 bases, there was a span of 13 bases. Here the CDR3 DNA reads TGTGCCAGCAGTCCACCGGCGAAAGCCTACGAGCAGTACTTC. Encoded protein: CASSPPAKAYEQYF.

Remarks on this clonotype: The junction and the germline gene differ at one end; a read error may be behind it. V and J are TRBV27 and TRBJ1-2, with D perhaps matching TRBD1 (5 bases). The CDR3 is made up of 15 amino acids. CDR1 and CDR2 (germline): MNHEY, SMNVEV (reference sequence). The CDR3 DNA reads TGTGCCAGCGGTTTCCTGTCTGGGGCTTCGTATGGCTACACCTTC. Translation: CASGFLSGASYGYTF.

This clonotype was recorded a few times. CDR3: CASSQARQGGYEQYF. The CDR3 nucleotides are TGCGCCAGCAGCCAAGCCCGACAGGGGGGGTACGAGCAGTACTTC. The chain links TRBV4-3 to TRBJ2-7, with 9 bases fitting TRBD1. The CDR3 extends over 15 amino acids. Losses at the gene ends were 1 base for V and 4 bases for J; bases not matched to a gene: 5. Germline-derived CDR1 and CDR2 are LGHNA and YSLEER.

The genes are TRBV24-1 and TRBJ2-3; D remains ambiguous. From germline, CDR1 is KGHDR and CDR2 SFDVKD. The V gene lost 4 bases and the J gene lost 2 bases, with 3 bases spanning the gap. This CDR3 contains 12 residues. CDR3 protein: CATSDVTDTQYF. The CDR3 nucleotides are TGTGCCACCAGTGACGTCACAGATACGCAGTATTTT.

V usage is TRBV20-1 and J usage is TRBJ2-3; 13 positions agree with TRBD2. CDR1 and CDR2 from the germline V gene are DFQATT and SNEGSKA (reference sequence). This CDR3 contains 15 residues. The J segment lost 5 bases and the V segment lost 5 bases, leaving 7 bases of the junction unmatched. The CDR3 coding sequence is TGCAGTGCTTCCACTAGCGGGGGGGAGAGAGATACGCAGTATTTT. It codes for CSASTSGGERDTQYF.

This clonotype appeared a single time. The CDR3 coding sequence is TGTGCCAGCAGTGATGCGGGATTCTCCTACGAGCAGTACTTC. Its protein is CASSDAGFSYEQYF. V usage is TRBV6-1 and J usage is TRBJ2-7, with D maybe TRBD2 (6 bases). V lost 3 bases and J 0 bases, leaving 9 bases between the germline ends. CDR1 and CDR2 (germline): MNHNS, SASEGT. This CDR3 is built from 14 residues.

This clonotype was detected only once. V is TRBV5-6 and J is TRBJ1-1, with D hard to call. Germline CDR1 and CDR2: SGHDT and YYEEEE. The CDR3 has 15 amino acids. V was trimmed by 5 bases and J by 4 bases, leaving 18 bases between them. CDR3 amino acids: CASSLIVSSGTEAFF. DNA of the CDR3: TGTGCCAGCAGTTTGATAGTGTCGTCTGGCACTGAAGCTTTCTTT.

The genes are TRBV28 and TRBJ1-6; 7 bases map to TRBD1. In germline, CDR1 is MDHEN, CDR2 SYDVKM. This CDR3 contains 16 residues. V gave up 1 base and J gave up 7 bases; unmatched junction bases: 7. CDR3 DNA sequence: TGTGCCAGCAGTTTATCGCGACAGGGTCTCAATTCACCCCTCCACTTT. The encoded protein is CASSLSRQGLNSPLHF.

V usage is TRBV28 and J usage is TRBJ2-5; tentative D call: TRBD1 (5 bases). CDR3 length: 13 amino acids. Trimming took off 4 bases at V and 3 bases at J, with 9 bases between the two ends. From germline, CDR1 is MDHEN and CDR2 SYDVKM. The CDR3 DNA follows: TGTGCCAGCAGTTCGACAGATAAAGAGACCCAGTACTTC. It specifies CASSSTDKETQYF.

The V call is TRBV29-1, the J call TRBJ2-1; no clear D. V was trimmed by 7 bases and J by 4 bases, leaving 14 bases between them. Germline V gene data show CDR1 as SQVTM and CDR2 as ANQGSEA. This CDR3 is 13 amino acids long. DNA for the CDR3: TGCAGCGGTGATCCAGAAAGTTACAATGAGCAGTTCTTC. Translated, it gives CSGDPESYNEQFF.

The chain has TRBV20-1 and TRBJ1-2; D perhaps matches TRBD1 (6 bases). V was cut by 2 bases and J by 4 bases, with 11 bases left in between. The length of the CDR3 is 13 residues. Germline V lookup: CDR1 DFQATT, CDR2 SNEGSKA (reference sequence). In nucleotides, the CDR3 is TGCAGTGCTAGACCGACAGGCTCCTATGGCTACACCTTC. Translating it yields CSARPTGSYGYTF.

There are a few counts of this clonotype. The chain employs TRBV15 and TRBJ1-2; TRBD1 might be the D (6 bases). Germline values: CDR1 LNHNV, CDR2 YYDKDF (reference sequence). V was shortened by 1 base and J by 4 bases, with 16 bases between the two germline ends. This CDR3 region has 16 residues. The CDR3 sequence is CATSRGTAGASYGYTF. For the CDR3, the DNA is TGTGCCACCAGCAGAGGAACCGCAGGGGCCTCCTATGGCTACACCTTC. Looking up the rest from reference TRBV15 and TRBJ1-2 gives the full variable domain: DAMVIQNPRYQVTQFGKPVTLSCSQTLNHNVMYWYQQKSSQAPKLLFHYYDKDFNNEADTPDNFQSRRPNTSFCFLDIRSPGLGDTAMYLCATSRGTAGASYGYTFGSGTRLTVV.